A selection of T cell receptor beta chains follows, all from one sample in a study of monozygotic twins with inflammatory bowel disease. TCRdb re-called the 5' RACE reads; one entry per CDR3 protein, DNA not given. The table gives over 150,000 distinct CDR3 sequences; the top ten clones make up 2.4% of it. The sample was blood. Source of these receptors: a human donor with ulcerative colitis or Crohn's disease, or a healthy co-twin of an affected twin (not recorded which). Both conserved end residues are part of each CDR3.

length,V,J,CDR3
17,TRBV5-1,TRBJ1-1,CASSLGPRTALNTEAFF
14,TRBV5-5,TRBJ2-2,CASSLRPSTGELFF
13,TRBV2,TRBJ2-3,CASSPDFTDTQYF
16,TRBV5-1,TRBJ2-2,CASSVLAGTNTGELFF
13,TRBV7-9,TRBJ2-1,CATGTSGAHEQFF
15,TRBV7-8,TRBJ1-5,CASSLVGGGNQPQHF
14,TRBV20-1,TRBJ1-1,CSASMTGVNTEAFF
13,TRBV5-6,TRBJ2-3,CASSLGEGGTQYF
13,TRBV28,TRBJ1-5,CASSLSTYQPQHF
14,TRBV20-1,TRBJ2-3,CSARLPGGTDTQYF